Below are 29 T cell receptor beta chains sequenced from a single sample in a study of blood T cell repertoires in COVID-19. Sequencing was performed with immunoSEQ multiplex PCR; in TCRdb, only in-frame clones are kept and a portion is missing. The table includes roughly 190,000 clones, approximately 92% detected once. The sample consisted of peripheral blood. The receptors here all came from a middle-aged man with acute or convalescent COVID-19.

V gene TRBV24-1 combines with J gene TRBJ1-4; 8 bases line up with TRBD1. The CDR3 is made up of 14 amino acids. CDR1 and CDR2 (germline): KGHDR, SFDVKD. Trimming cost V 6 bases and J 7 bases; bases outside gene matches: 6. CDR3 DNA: TGTGCCACCAGTTCGACAGGGGTGGGTGAAAAACTGTTTTTT. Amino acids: CATSSTGVGEKLFF.

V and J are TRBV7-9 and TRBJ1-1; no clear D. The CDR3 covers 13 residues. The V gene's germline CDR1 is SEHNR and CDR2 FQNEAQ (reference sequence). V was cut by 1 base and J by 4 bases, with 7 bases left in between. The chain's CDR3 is CASSLEWATEAFF. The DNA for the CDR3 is TGTGCCAGCAGCTTAGAATGGGCCACTGAAGCTTTCTTT.

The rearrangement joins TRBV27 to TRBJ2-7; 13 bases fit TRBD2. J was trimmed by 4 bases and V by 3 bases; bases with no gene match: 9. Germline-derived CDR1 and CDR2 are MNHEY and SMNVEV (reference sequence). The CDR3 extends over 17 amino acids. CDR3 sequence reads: CASSFSGGLAGEYEQYF. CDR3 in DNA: TGTGCCAGCAGTTTTTCTGGAGGACTAGCGGGAGAGTACGAGCAGTACTTC.

The chain's CDR3 is CASSNSGGNQPQHF. CDR3 DNA sequence: TGTGCCAGTAGTAACTCAGGGGGCAATCAGCCCCAGCATTTT. V and J are TRBV19 and TRBJ1-5; D may be TRBD1 (6 bases). Between the trimmed V and J ends, which lost 4 bases and 2 bases, there was a span of 9 bases. Germline V gene sequence: CDR1 LNHDA, CDR2 SQIVND (reference sequence). This CDR3 spans 14 amino acids.

The CDR3 region has the DNA TGTGCCAGCACCTTGGACAGGTCAAACTATGGCTACACCTTC. Encoded protein: CASTLDRSNYGYTF. V gene TRBV28 combines with J gene TRBJ1-2; the match to TRBD1 covers 7 bases. The CDR3 length is 14 residues. Trimming at V came to 7 bases and at J to 2 bases, leaving 7 bases not matched to a gene. Germline V gene lookup returns CDR1 MDHEN and CDR2 SYDVKM.

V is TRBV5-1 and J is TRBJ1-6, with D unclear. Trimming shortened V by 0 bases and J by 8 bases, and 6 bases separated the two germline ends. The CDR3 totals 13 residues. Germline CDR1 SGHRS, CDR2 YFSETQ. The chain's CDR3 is CASSLAGYSPLHF. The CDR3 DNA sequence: TGCGCCAGCAGCTTGGCGGGTTATTCACCCCTCCACTTT.

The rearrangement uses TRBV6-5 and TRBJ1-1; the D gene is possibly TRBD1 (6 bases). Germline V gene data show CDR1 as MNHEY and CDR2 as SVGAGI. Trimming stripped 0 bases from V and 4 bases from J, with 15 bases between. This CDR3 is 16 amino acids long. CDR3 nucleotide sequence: TGTGCCAGCAGTTACTCGTCGGGGGGCGGTGGCACTGAAGCTTTCTTT. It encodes CASSYSSGGGGTEAFF.

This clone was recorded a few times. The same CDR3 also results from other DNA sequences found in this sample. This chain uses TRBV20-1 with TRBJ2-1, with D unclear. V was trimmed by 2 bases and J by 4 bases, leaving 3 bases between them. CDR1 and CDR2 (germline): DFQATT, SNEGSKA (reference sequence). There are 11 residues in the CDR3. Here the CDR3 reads CSARSYNEQFF. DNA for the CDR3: TGCAGTGCTAGATCGTACAATGAGCAGTTCTTC.

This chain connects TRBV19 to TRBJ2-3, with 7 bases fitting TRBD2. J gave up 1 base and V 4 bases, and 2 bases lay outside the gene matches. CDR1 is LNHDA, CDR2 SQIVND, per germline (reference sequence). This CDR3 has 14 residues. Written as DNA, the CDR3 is TGTGCCAGTAGTACTAGCGGTGGCACAGATACGCAGTATTTT. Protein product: CASSTSGGTDTQYF.

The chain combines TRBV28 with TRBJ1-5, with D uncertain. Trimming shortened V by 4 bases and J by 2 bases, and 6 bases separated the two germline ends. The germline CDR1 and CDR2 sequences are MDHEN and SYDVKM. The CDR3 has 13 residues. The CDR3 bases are TGTGCCAGCAGTTACTACGGCAATCAGCCCCAGCATTTT. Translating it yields CASSYYGNQPQHF.

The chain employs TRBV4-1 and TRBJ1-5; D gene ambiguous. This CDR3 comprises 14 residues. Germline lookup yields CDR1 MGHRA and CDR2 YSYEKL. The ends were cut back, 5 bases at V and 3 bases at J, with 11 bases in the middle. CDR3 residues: CASSTGLFNQPQHF. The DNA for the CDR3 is TGCGCCAGCAGCACCGGACTGTTCAATCAGCCCCAGCATTTT.

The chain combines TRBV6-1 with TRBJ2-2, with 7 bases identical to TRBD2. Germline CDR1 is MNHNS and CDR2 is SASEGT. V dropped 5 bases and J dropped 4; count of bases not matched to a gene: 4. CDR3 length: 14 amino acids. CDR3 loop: CASSYGGGTGELFF. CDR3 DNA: TGTGCCAGCAGTTATGGGGGGGGCACCGGGGAGCTGTTTTTT.

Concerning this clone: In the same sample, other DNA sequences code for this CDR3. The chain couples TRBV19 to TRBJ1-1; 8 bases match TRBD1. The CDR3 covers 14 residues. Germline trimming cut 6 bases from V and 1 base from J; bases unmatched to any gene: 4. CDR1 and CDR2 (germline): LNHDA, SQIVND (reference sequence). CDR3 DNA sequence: TGTGCCAGTAGAGGAACAGGGGGGAACACTGAAGCTTTCTTT. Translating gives CASRGTGGNTEAFF.

CDR3 bases: TGTGCCAGCAGCTTGGGACCCCCCCGCGGACAGGGGGTTGCTGAAGCTTTCTTT. This sequence encodes CASSLGPPRGQGVAEAFF. This rearrangement joins TRBV5-4 to TRBJ1-1, with TRBD1 matching 10 bases. V lost 0 bases to trimming and J lost 6 bases; unmatched junction nucleotides: 14. The germline gives CDR1 SGHNT, CDR2 YYREEE (reference sequence). The CDR3 contains 18 residues.

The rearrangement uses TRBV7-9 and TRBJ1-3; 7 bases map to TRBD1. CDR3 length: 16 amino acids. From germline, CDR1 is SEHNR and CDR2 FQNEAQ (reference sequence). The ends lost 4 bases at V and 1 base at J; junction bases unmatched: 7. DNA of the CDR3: TGTGCCAGCAGCTGGGGCCAGGGGGTATCTGGAAACACCATATATTTT. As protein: CASSWGQGVSGNTIYF.

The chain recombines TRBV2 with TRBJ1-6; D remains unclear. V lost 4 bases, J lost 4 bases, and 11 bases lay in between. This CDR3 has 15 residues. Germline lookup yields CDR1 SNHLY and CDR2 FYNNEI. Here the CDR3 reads CASSVLPEYNSPLHF. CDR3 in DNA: TGTGCCAGCAGTGTTCTTCCCGAGTATAATTCACCCCTCCACTTT.

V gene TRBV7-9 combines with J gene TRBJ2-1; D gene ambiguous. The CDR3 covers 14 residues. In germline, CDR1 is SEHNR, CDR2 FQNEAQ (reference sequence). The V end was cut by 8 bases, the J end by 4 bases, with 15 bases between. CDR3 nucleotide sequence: TGTGCCAGCGCCCCTAGAAACCGATACAATGAGCAGTTCTTC. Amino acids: CASAPRNRYNEQFF.

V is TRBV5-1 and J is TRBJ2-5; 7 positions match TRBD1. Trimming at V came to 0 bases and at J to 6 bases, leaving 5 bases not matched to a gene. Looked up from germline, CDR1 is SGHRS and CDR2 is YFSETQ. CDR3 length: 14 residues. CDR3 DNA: TGCGCCAGCAGCTTGGGACAGGGTTTACAGACCCAGTACTTC. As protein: CASSLGQGLQTQYF.

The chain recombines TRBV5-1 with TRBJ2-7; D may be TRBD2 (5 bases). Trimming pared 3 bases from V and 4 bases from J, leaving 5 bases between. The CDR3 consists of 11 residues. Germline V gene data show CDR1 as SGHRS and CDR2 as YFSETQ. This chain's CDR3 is CASSSGYEQYV. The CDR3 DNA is TGCGCCAGCAGCTCGGGATACGAGCAGTACGTC.

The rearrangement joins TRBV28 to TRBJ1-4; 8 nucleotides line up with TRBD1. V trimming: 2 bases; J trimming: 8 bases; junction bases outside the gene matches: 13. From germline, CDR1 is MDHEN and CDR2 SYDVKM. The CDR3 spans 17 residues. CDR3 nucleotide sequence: TGTGCCAGCAGTTTACCATCCCTCGGGACAGGTGACGAAAAACTGTTTTTT. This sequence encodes CASSLPSLGTGDEKLFF.

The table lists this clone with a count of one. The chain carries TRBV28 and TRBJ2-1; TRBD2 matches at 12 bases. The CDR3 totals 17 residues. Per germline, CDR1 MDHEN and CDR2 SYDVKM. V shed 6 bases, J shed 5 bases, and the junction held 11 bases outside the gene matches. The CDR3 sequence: CASSPVASGGADNEQFF. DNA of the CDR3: TGTGCCAGCAGCCCGGTGGCTAGCGGGGGGGCCGACAATGAGCAGTTCTTC.

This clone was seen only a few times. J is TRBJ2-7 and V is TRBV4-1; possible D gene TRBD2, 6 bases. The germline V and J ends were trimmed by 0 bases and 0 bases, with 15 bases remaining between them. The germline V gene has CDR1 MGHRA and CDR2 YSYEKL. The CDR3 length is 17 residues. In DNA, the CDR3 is TGCGCCAGCAGCCAAGATCTGTCGCGGGGTTACTCCTACGAGCAGTACTTC. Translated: CASSQDLSRGYSYEQYF.

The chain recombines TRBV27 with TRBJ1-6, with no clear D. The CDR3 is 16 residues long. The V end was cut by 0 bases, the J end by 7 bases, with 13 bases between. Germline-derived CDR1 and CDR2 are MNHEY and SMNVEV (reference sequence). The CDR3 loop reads CASSLSVQNPNSPLHF. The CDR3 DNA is TGTGCCAGCAGTTTATCAGTACAGAATCCAAATTCACCCCTCCACTTT.

CDR3 in amino acids: CASSGVSTEAFF. The CDR3 nucleotides are TGTGCCAGTAGCGGGGTTAGCACTGAAGCTTTCTTT. This chain joins TRBV19 and TRBJ1-1; no reliable D call. Deletions cut 6 bases from V and 4 bases from J, with 9 bases between. This CDR3 spans 12 amino acids. From germline, CDR1 is LNHDA and CDR2 SQIVND (reference sequence).

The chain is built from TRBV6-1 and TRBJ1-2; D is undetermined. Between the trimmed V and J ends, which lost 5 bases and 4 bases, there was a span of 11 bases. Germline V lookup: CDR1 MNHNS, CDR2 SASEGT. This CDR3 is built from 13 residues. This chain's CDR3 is CASSNRDSYGYTF. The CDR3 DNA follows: TGTGCCAGCAGTAACCGGGATTCCTATGGCTACACCTTC.

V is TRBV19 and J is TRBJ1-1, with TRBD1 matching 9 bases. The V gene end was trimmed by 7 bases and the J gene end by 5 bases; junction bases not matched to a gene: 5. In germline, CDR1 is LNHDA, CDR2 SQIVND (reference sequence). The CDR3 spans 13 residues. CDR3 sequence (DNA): TGTGCCAGTACCACAGGGGGCGGAACTGAAGCTTTCTTT. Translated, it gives CASTTGGGTEAFF. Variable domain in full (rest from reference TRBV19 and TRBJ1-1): DGGITQSPKYLFRKEGQNVTLSCEQNLNHDAMYWYRQDPGQGLRLIYYSQIVNDFQKGDIAEGYSVSREKKESFPLTVTSAQKNPTAFYLCASTTGGGTEAFFGQGTRLTVV.

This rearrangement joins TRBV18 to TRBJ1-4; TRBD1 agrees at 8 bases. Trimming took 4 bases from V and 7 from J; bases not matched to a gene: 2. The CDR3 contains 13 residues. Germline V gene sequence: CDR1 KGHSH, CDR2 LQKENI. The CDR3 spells CASSLDRAEKLFF. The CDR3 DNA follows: TGTGCCAGCTCACTGGACAGGGCTGAAAAACTGTTTTTT.

The CDR3 nucleotides are TGTGCCAGCAGCTTAACGACGGGAGCGGGCACAGATACGCAGTATTTT. It specifies CASSLTTGAGTDTQYF. The chain links TRBV7-3 to TRBJ2-3; weak D call: TRBD2 (6 bases). The CDR3 contains 16 residues. The germline V gene has CDR1 SGHTA and CDR2 FQGTGA. Between the trimmed V and J ends, which lost 0 bases and 1 base, there was a span of 11 bases.

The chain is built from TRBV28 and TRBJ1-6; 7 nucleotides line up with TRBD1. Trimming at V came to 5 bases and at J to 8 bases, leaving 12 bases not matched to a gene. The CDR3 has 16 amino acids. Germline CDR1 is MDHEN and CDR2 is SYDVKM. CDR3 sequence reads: CASSEGIQGIYSPLHF. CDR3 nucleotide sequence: TGTGCCAGCAGTGAGGGGATACAGGGGATTTATTCACCCCTCCACTTT.